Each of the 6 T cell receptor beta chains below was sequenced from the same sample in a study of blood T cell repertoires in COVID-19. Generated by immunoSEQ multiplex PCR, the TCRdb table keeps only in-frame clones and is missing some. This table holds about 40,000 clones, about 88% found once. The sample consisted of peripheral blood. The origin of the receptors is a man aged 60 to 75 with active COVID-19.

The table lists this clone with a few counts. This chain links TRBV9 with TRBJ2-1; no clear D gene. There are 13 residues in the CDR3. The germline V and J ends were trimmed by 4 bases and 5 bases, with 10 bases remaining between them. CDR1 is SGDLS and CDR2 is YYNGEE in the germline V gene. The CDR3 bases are TGTGCCAGCAGCTTAAGACTGGACAATGAGCAGTTCTTC. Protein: CASSLRLDNEQFF.

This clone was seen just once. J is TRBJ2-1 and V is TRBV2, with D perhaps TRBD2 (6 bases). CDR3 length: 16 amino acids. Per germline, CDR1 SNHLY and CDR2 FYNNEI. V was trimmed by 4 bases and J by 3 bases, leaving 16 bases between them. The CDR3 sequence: CASSAWGGGDYNEQFF. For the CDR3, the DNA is TGTGCCAGCAGTGCATGGGGTGGCGGGGACTACAATGAGCAGTTCTTC.

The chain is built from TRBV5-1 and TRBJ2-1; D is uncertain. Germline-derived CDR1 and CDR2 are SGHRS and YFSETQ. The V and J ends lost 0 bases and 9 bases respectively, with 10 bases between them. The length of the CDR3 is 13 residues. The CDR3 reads CASSLDSMGEQFF. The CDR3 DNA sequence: TGCGCCAGCAGCTTGGACAGTATGGGTGAGCAGTTCTTC.

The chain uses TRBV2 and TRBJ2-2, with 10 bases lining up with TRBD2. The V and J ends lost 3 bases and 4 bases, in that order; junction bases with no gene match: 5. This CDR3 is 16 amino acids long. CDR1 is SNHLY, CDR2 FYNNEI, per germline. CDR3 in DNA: TGTGCCAGCAGTGATAGGGGACTAGCGATCACCGGGGAGCTGTTTTTT. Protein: CASSDRGLAITGELFF.

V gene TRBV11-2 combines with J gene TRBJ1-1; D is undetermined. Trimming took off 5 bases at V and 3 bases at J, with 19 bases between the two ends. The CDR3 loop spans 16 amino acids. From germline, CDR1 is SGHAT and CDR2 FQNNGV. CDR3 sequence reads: CASSLTATLEYTEAFF. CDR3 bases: TGTGCCAGCAGCCTCACCGCCACCCTGGAGTACACTGAAGCTTTCTTT.

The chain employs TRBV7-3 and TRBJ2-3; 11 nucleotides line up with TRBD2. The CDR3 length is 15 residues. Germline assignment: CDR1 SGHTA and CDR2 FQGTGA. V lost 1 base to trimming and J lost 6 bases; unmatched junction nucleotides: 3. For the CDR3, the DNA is TGTGCCAGCAGCTTAATAGCGGGAGGGTTGGATACGCAGTATTTT. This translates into CASSLIAGGLDTQYF.